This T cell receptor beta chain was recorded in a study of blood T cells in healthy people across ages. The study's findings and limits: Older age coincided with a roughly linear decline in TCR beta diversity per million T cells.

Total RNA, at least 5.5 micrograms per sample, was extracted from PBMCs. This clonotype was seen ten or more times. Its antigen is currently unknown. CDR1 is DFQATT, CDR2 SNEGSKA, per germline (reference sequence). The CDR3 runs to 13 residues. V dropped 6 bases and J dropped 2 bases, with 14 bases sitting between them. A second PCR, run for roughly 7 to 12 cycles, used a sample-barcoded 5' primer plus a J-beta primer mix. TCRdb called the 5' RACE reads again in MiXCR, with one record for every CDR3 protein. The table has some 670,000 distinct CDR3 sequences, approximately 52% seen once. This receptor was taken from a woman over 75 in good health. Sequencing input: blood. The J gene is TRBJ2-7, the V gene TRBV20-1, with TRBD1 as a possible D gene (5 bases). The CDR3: CSASQGETYEQYF. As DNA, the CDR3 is TGCAGTGCAAGCCAAGGGGAAACCTACGAGCAGTACTTC.